This TCR beta chain came from a study of blood T cell repertoires in COVID-19. Study-level background: COVID-19 samples, acute and convalescent, were from the United States, Italy and Spain. From T cells, B-cell-depleted T cells, or PBMCs came the material, which was cDNA or gDNA.

Germline-derived CDR1 and CDR2 are SEHNR and FQNEAQ (reference sequence). The V and J ends lost 6 bases and 4 bases, in that order; junction bases with no gene match: 4. This CDR3 region has 15 residues. Original methodology: Reference gene primers were amplified, and this amplification served to estimate nucleated cell counts. Clones were read by immunoSEQ multiplex PCR, and TCRdb kept only the in-frame ones, dropping some. The V and J calls and clone size come from that table; D and trimming were worked out from the DNA. The sample consists of 100,000 to 120,000 clones, roughly 76% of them appearing once.

Material for sequencing was peripheral blood. V usage is TRBV7-9 and J usage is TRBJ2-1; TRBD2 agrees at 12 bases. The clonotype was recovered from a woman in her 70s with acute or convalescent COVID-19. CDR3 protein: CASSSSGGAYNEQFF. The CDR3 DNA follows: TGTGCCAGCAGTTCTAGCGGGGGGGCTTACAATGAGCAGTTCTTC.